The 2 T cell receptor beta chains reported below all come from one sample, sequenced in a study of T cell repertoires and HLA-DP antigens. The table came from immunoSEQ multiplex PCR; TCRdb's copy has only in-frame clones and leaves some out. The sample carries about 73,000 clones, around 80% recorded once. Antigen specificity for these receptors is unknown. Sequenced sample: CD4+ T cells from PBMCs. All receptors come from a man aged 55-75 years in good health and CMV-seronegative.

The genes are TRBV2 and TRBJ1-2, with TRBD1 identical over 9 bases. The CDR3 length is 15 residues. Germline lookup yields CDR1 SNHLY and CDR2 FYNNEI. V lost 6 bases, J lost 2 bases, and 7 bases stayed unmatched. DNA of the CDR3: TGTGCCAGCAGCCTGACAGGGGGAACCAACTATGGCTACACCTTC. Encoded protein: CASSLTGGTNYGYTF.

A few counts support this clone. The V call is TRBV30, the J call TRBJ1-6; D may be TRBD1 (5 bases). CDR1 and CDR2 from the germline V gene are GTSNPN and SVGIG (reference sequence). This CDR3 contains 14 residues. V was clipped by 1 base and J by 10 bases, with 14 bases between them. CDR3 protein: CAWSGGRVGSPLHF. Here the CDR3 DNA reads TGTGCCTGGAGTGGCGGCAGGGTAGGATCACCCCTCCACTTT.